This note documents a single T cell receptor beta chain sequence. This sample stems from a study of blood T cell repertoires in COVID-19. Turning to the study itself: T cells, B-cell-depleted T cells, or PBMCs provided the cDNA or gDNA that served as material.

Trimming at V came to 4 bases and at J to 2 bases, leaving 4 bases not matched to a gene. Germline V gene data show CDR1 as SEHNR and CDR2 as FQNEAQ (reference sequence). The CDR3 is made up of 15 amino acids. How the authors handled the data: Reference gene primer amplification gave nucleated cell count estimates. The repertoire was sequenced with immunoSEQ multiplex PCR; TCRdb's copy has only in-frame clones and lacks some. That table supplies the V and J calls and clone size; D and trimming were determined from the DNA. The profile shows about 60,000 clones, about four fifths of them singletons. Seattle enrolled patients during active infection and tracked them longitudinally.

The specimen sequenced was peripheral blood. The receptor was derived from a man aged 55 to 69 with COVID-19, enrolled during active disease. The chain is built from TRBV7-9 and TRBJ1-5, with 8 bases that match TRBD1. This chain's CDR3 is CASSSGQGGNQPQHF. The CDR3 DNA sequence: TGTGCCAGCAGCTCCGGACAGGGAGGCAATCAGCCCCAGCATTTT.